The sequence of this TCR beta chain was determined in a study of shared clonotypes between healthy human individuals. Sequencing used immunoSEQ multiplex PCR; TCRdb keeps in-frame clones, though not all of them. The table records fewer than 650,000 clones, 70% to 80% of them present only once. Material for sequencing was PBMCs. This TCR derives from a woman aged 40 to 50 in good health. Some clones in this sample may be carry-over from other donors' samples.

CDR3 DNA: TGTGCCAGCTCACTCGGGGATGAGACCCAGTACTTC. Translated, it gives CASSLGDETQYF. The chain employs TRBV18 and TRBJ2-5, with D maybe TRBD2 (5 bases). V gave up 4 bases and J gave up 5 bases, with 8 bases separating them. The CDR3 extends over 12 amino acids. The germline V gene encodes CDR1 KGHSH and CDR2 LQKENI.